This entry lists 24 T cell receptor beta chains sequenced from one sample in a study of response to subunit inactivated influenza vaccine. Each CDR3 protein is one row after TCRdb ran MiXCR on the RT-PCR reads. This table holds roughly 190,000 distinct CDR3 sequences, over 9.5% found once. This sample also belongs to another study, concerning T cells expressing NK-cell markers. That publication notes: Production of TCR beta cDNA relied on 5'RACE template switching with UMIs.

This material consisted of CD8+ T cells sorted from PBMCs, taken 11 to 12 days after vaccination. The source of these receptors is a man aged 45-65 years who received an inactivated influenza vaccine.

This clonotype was seen ten or more times. The J gene is TRBJ1-1, the V gene TRBV7-8, with TRBD1 identical over 9 bases. CDR1 is SGHVS, CDR2 FQNEAQ, per germline. This CDR3 has 17 residues. With V trimmed by 4 bases and J by 2 bases, 11 bases remained unmatched. The CDR3 DNA is TGTGCCAGCAGCTCGTCACTGATAACAGGGGGCAACACTGAAGCTTTCTTT. Protein product: CASSSSLITGGNTEAFF.

This clonotype was picked up many times. The chain combines TRBV4-2 with TRBJ2-1; D not certain. Germline CDR1 reads LGHNA; CDR2 reads YNFKEQ. Between the trimmed V and J ends, which lost 3 bases and 7 bases, there was a span of 10 bases. The CDR3 length is 13 residues. The CDR3 nucleotides are TGTGCCAGCAGCCACGGCAGAGAAAATGAGCAGTTCTTC. As protein: CASSHGRENEQFF.

This clonotype was seen repeatedly, ten times or more. The chain joins TRBV28 to TRBJ1-4, with D maybe TRBD1 (5 bases). V was pared by 2 bases and J by 10 bases, with 20 bases between. The CDR3 has 16 amino acids. From germline, CDR1 is MDHEN and CDR2 SYDVKM. In DNA, the CDR3 is TGTGCCAGCAGTTTAGCTTGGGACGGGGGTTTCGGAAAACTGTTTTTT. It is translated as CASSLAWDGGFGKLFF.

A few counts support this clonotype. The DNA for the CDR3 is TGTGCCAGCAGTTCTCAGAGGTGGACAGGGGAAGACGATGAGCAGTTCTTC. Amino acids: CASSSQRWTGEDDEQFF. The rearrangement joins TRBV28 to TRBJ2-1, with 9 bases matching TRBD1. Germline V gives CDR1 MDHEN, CDR2 SYDVKM. CDR3 length: 17 amino acids. V was clipped by 4 bases and J by 8 bases; unmatched bases: 15.

V and J are TRBV6-2 or TRBV6-3 and TRBJ1-5; possibly TRBD1 for D (5 bases). Germline loops: CDR1 MNHEY, CDR2 SVGEGT. CDR3 length equals 14 residues. V was shortened by 4 bases and J by 5 bases, with 12 bases between the two germline ends. Here the CDR3 reads CASSSEGYYQPQHF. In DNA, the CDR3 is TGTGCCAGCAGTTCAGAGGGGTATTATCAGCCCCAGCATTTT.

This clonotype has a handful of counts. The chain employs TRBV4-3 and TRBJ1-6, with 9 bases identical to TRBD1. V was clipped by 3 bases and J by 10 bases; unmatched bases: 7. From germline, CDR1 is LGHNA and CDR2 YSLEER. CDR3 size: 15 residues. In DNA, the CDR3 is TGCGCCAGCAGCCAGATAGGACAGGGGAGATCACCCCTCCACTTT. This sequence encodes CASSQIGQGRSPLHF.

The table lists this clonotype with a few counts. This chain connects TRBV7-9 to TRBJ1-4; D gene uncertain. The CDR3 covers 14 residues. The germline V and J ends were trimmed by 4 bases and 8 bases, with 14 bases remaining between them. CDR1 SEHNR and CDR2 FQNEAQ come from the germline V gene (reference sequence). The CDR3 sequence is CASSSSHRVEKLFF. The CDR3 nucleotides read TGTGCCAGCAGCTCAAGCCACCGGGTCGAAAAACTGTTTTTT.

The chain links TRBV4-3 to TRBJ2-1; D is uncertain. Trimming shortened V by 1 base and J by 0 bases, and 1 base separated the two germline ends. Germline V CDR1 and CDR2: LGHNA, YSLEER. CDR3 length: 13 amino acids. CDR3 sequence reads: CASSQASYNEQFF. CDR3 coding DNA: TGCGCCAGCAGCCAAGCCTCCTACAATGAGCAGTTCTTC.

V usage is TRBV4-2 and J usage is TRBJ2-2; D unclear. Per germline, CDR1 LGHNA and CDR2 YNFKEQ. This CDR3 has 16 amino acids. The ends were cut back, 0 bases at V and 4 bases at J, with 12 bases in the middle. The CDR3 loop reads CASSQDITKGTGELFF. In DNA form, the CDR3 reads TGTGCCAGCAGCCAAGACATTACTAAGGGCACCGGGGAGCTGTTTTTT.

The chain joins TRBV27 to TRBJ2-7, with D uncertain. Germline CDR1 reads MNHEY; CDR2 reads SMNVEV (reference sequence). The CDR3 covers 17 residues. V was clipped by 7 bases and J by 0 bases, with 22 bases between them. The CDR3 is CASTPLPPGLSSYEQYF. The CDR3, as DNA: TGTGCCAGCACTCCACTCCCCCCAGGCCTTAGCTCCTACGAGCAGTACTTC.

CDR3 region: CASRDFSGGVEQYF. CDR3 in DNA: TGTGCCAGCAGAGACTTTAGCGGGGGGGTCGAGCAGTACTTC. This chain joins TRBV28 and TRBJ2-7, with 11 bases fitting TRBD2. The trim removed 6 bases at V and 6 bases at J, leaving 7 bases unmatched. CDR1 is MDHEN and CDR2 is SYDVKM in the germline V gene. CDR3 size: 14 residues.

This clonotype was found a few times. The chain links TRBV29-1 to TRBJ2-3, with 12 bases lining up with TRBD2. The CDR3 loop spans 14 amino acids. The V segment lost 4 bases and the J segment 8 bases; nucleotides outside the gene matches: 7. The germline V gene encodes CDR1 SQVTM and CDR2 ANQGSEA. CDR3 region: CSVGLAGGTGTQYF. The CDR3 DNA reads TGCAGCGTTGGCCTAGCGGGAGGGACTGGTACGCAGTATTTT.

The V call is TRBV15, the J call TRBJ1-1, with a tentative D call TRBD1 (6 bases). Germline lookup yields CDR1 LNHNV and CDR2 YYDKDF (reference sequence). V was pared by 6 bases and J by 2 bases, with 16 bases between. This CDR3 is built from 15 residues. CDR3 amino acids: CATSSSDRTNTEAFF. CDR3 coding DNA: TGTGCCACCAGTAGCTCGGACAGAACAAACACTGAAGCTTTCTTT.

V gene TRBV15 combines with J gene TRBJ2-7; D tentatively reads TRBD1 or TRBD2 (5 bases each). The V end was cut by 5 bases, the J end by 0 bases, with 11 bases between. Looked up from germline, CDR1 is LNHNV and CDR2 is YYDKDF (reference sequence). The CDR3 contains 14 residues. The CDR3 spells CATSERDGSYEQYF. Written as DNA, the CDR3 is TGTGCCACCAGCGAAAGGGACGGCTCCTACGAGCAGTACTTC.

This clonotype was detected many times. The chain is built from TRBV29-1 and TRBJ2-2; 9 nucleotides align to TRBD2. J was trimmed by 5 bases and V by 3 bases; bases with no gene match: 7. There are 15 residues in the CDR3. From germline, CDR1 is SQVTM and CDR2 ANQGSEA. CDR3 residues: CSVERGGRTTGELFF. The DNA of the CDR3 is TGCAGCGTTGAGCGGGGGGGCAGAACTACCGGGGAGCTGTTTTTT.

This clonotype was seen repeatedly, ten times or more. The chain is built from TRBV28 and TRBJ1-2; a weak D match, TRBD1 (6 bases). V was clipped by 5 bases and J by 4 bases, with 14 bases between them. The CDR3 spans 14 residues. The germline gives CDR1 MDHEN, CDR2 SYDVKM. The CDR3 DNA reads TGTGCCAGCAGTGGGCAGGGGAGTTTCTATGGCTACACCTTC. Translated, it gives CASSGQGSFYGYTF.

This clonotype was picked up many times. This chain uses TRBV6-2 or TRBV6-3 with TRBJ2-7; tentatively, D is TRBD2 (6 bases). The CDR3 runs to 13 residues. Trimming removed 4 bases at V and 4 bases at J, with 11 bases between. Germline V gives CDR1 MNHEY, CDR2 SVGEGT. The CDR3 sequence: CASSSGGPYEQYF. CDR3 DNA: TGTGCCAGCAGTTCTGGAGGGCCTTACGAGCAGTACTTC.

The chain recombines TRBV6-1 with TRBJ2-7; 9 nucleotides match TRBD1. The V and J ends lost 2 bases and 2 bases, in that order; junction bases with no gene match: 1. Germline V lookup: CDR1 MNHNS, CDR2 SASEGT. This CDR3 spans 14 amino acids. CDR3 in amino acids: CASSETGGTYEQYF. In nucleotides, the CDR3 is TGTGCCAGCAGTGAAACAGGGGGCACCTACGAGCAGTACTTC.

The chain carries TRBV12-3 or TRBV12-4 and TRBJ2-7; TRBD1 matches 7 bases. V trimming: 5 bases; J trimming: 3 bases; junction bases outside the gene matches: 7. The CDR3 loop spans 14 amino acids. CDR3 sequence reads: CASSVGGVFYEQYF. The CDR3 nucleotides are TGTGCCAGCAGTGTAGGGGGCGTCTTCTACGAGCAGTACTTC.

V gene TRBV5-1 combines with J gene TRBJ2-7, with 8 nucleotides matching TRBD2. This CDR3 has 16 residues. V gave up 0 bases and J gave up 6 bases; unmatched junction bases: 11. Germline V gene sequence: CDR1 SGHRS, CDR2 YFSETQ. The CDR3 DNA sequence: TGCGCCAGCAGCTTGGGCCTAGCGGGTATGGGGATCGAGCAGTACTTC. Translation gives CASSLGLAGMGIEQYF. The whole variable domain, filled in from reference TRBV5-1 and TRBJ2-7, reads KAGVTQTPRYLIKTRGQQVTLSCSPISGHRSVSWYQQTPGQGLQFLFEYFSETQRNKGNFPGRFSGRQFSNSRSEMNVSTLELGDSALYLCASSLGLAGMGIEQYFGPGTRLTVT.

This clonotype was seen a handful of times. The J gene is TRBJ2-1, the V gene TRBV4-2; 9 nucleotides agree with TRBD2. The V gene end was trimmed by 3 bases and the J gene end by 3 bases; junction bases not matched to a gene: 12. The CDR3 spans 18 residues. CDR1 and CDR2 (germline): LGHNA, YNFKEQ. The DNA for the CDR3 is TGTGCCAGCAGCCAGCCCCTGGGGGGTAGCGGGGGCTACAATGAGCAGTTCTTC. Translated: CASSQPLGGSGGYNEQFF.

The rearrangement uses TRBV11-2 and TRBJ1-1, with D uncertain. CDR3 length equals 13 residues. Germline values: CDR1 SGHAT, CDR2 FQNNGV. Deletions cut 1 base from V and 2 bases from J, with 5 bases between. CDR3 protein: CASSLATNTEAFF. Here the CDR3 DNA reads TGTGCCAGCAGCTTAGCCACCAACACTGAAGCTTTCTTT.

This clonotype was observed a few times. This chain links TRBV7-9 with TRBJ1-2; D remains unclear. CDR1 and CDR2 from the germline V gene are SEHNR and FQNEAQ (reference sequence). The germline V and J ends were trimmed by 1 base and 8 bases, with 17 bases remaining between them. This CDR3 is 15 amino acids long. CDR3 in DNA: TGTGCCAGCAGCTTAGGTACGGAGTTCGTAGGGGGCTACACCTTC. Protein sequence: CASSLGTEFVGGYTF.

V and J are TRBV11-2 and TRBJ2-1; perhaps TRBD2 as D (6 bases). The V gene lost 3 bases and the J gene lost 5 bases, with 14 bases spanning the gap. The length of the CDR3 is 15 residues. Germline-derived CDR1 and CDR2 are SGHAT and FQNNGV. CDR3 DNA: TGTGCCAGCAGCTTGGGTGTGCGCGGGAACAATGAGCAGTTCTTC. The encoded protein is CASSLGVRGNNEQFF.